This T cell receptor (beta chain) was retrieved from a study of T cell clonality in common variable immunodeficiency. TCRdb's table, derived via immunoSEQ multiplex PCR, lists solely in-frame clones and lacks some. The sample has 50,000 to 60,000 clones, none seen only once; the top ten hold 2% to 2.5%. This clone was seen more than once but under ten times. The antigen remains undetermined. With the read ending 3 residues before the CDR3 end, the germline J gene is used to fill in that end. CDR1 GTSNPN and CDR2 SVGIG come from the germline V gene (reference sequence). CDR3 length equals 14 residues. V lost 3 bases to trimming and J lost 3 bases, with 14 bases between them. General study findings and limits: Compared with controls, CVID subjects had fewer shared TCRbeta clones.

The sequence came from a person aged 18 to 70 in good health. The chain recombines TRBV30 with TRBJ1-1; D may be TRBD1 (5 bases). The sequenced sample consisted of peripheral blood mononuclear cells. The part of the CDR3 DNA that was read is TGTGCCTGGAGCGCGTGGGGGGTAGACACTGAA. As protein: CAWSAWGVDTE. The CDR3 in its entirety is CAWSAWGVDTEAFF.